A selection of T cell receptor beta chains follows, all from one sample in a study of blood T cell repertoires in COVID-19. Profiling relied on immunoSEQ multiplex PCR, and the TCRdb table lists in-frame clones only, not all of them. The table records over 200,000 clones, about 88% of them present only once. The sample taken for sequencing was peripheral blood. The receptors originated from a middle-aged man with acute or convalescent COVID-19. Both conserved end residues are part of each CDR3. The order of the fields is clone size, J gene, V gene, D gene, CDR3 DNA, CDR3 protein. D genes are given only for firm matches. The size field is filled for only some rows; it gives once, few, many or a size class.

>.|TRBJ2-3|TRBV7-2|.
TGTGCCAGCAGCTTAGGAGTACTCCCAGGAAAGGATACGCAGTATTTT
CASSLGVLPGKDTQYF
>.|TRBJ2-7|TRBV2|.
TGTGCCTCAAACCGGGACTGGGGCTACGAGCAGTACTTC
CASNRDWGYEQYF
>.|TRBJ1-2|TRBV5-1|.
TGCGCCAGCAGCTTTGCAGGGTCCGTGAGCGGCTACACCTTC
CASSFAGSVSGYTF
>.|TRBJ1-2|TRBV5-5|.
TGTGCCAGCAGCTCAATCACAGGGCCCTACGATGGCTACACCTTC
CASSSITGPYDGYTF
>.|TRBJ1-1|TRBV12-3/TRBV12-4|.
TGTGCCAGCAGTTTAGACTCTGAAGCTTTCTTT
CASSLDSEAFF
>.|TRBJ2-7|TRBV20-1|TRBD2
TGCAGTGCTAGTTCGGCGACTAGCGGCTCCTACGAGCAGTACTTC
CSASSATSGSYEQYF
>.|TRBJ1-3|TRBV2|TRBD1
TGTGCCAGCAGTGAAGCCTCTAAGGGGGCTTTT
CASSEASKGAF
>.|TRBJ2-7|TRBV3-1/TRBV3-2|.
TGTGCCAGCAGCCTCCTCAGGGACTCCTACTACGAGCAGTACTTC
CASSLLRDSYYEQYF
>.|TRBJ2-1|TRBV5-4|.
TGTGCCAGCAGCTGGGCCCCGGGAGACAATGAGCAGTTCTTC
CASSWAPGDNEQFF
>.|TRBJ2-5|TRBV5-6|TRBD1
TGTGCCAGCAGCCTCAACAGGGGGTATACGTTAGGAGAGACCCAGTACTTC
CASSLNRGYTLGETQYF
>once|TRBJ2-3|TRBV3-1/TRBV3-2|TRBD2
TGTGCCAGCAGCCAAGACATTACTAGCGGGAGGTCAGATACGCAGTATTTT
CASSQDITSGRSDTQYF
>few|TRBJ1-5|TRBV6-5|.
TGTGCCAGCAGCCGAACAGGGCCCAATCAGCCCCAGCATTTT
CASSRTGPNQPQHF
>.|TRBJ2-1|TRBV7-3|.
TGTGCCAGCAGTTCCTACCAGGGGAACGATGAGCAGTTCTTC
CASSSYQGNDEQFF
>.|TRBJ2-2|TRBV27|TRBD1
TGTGCCAGCAGCCTATGGACAGGGATGAACACCGGGGAGCTGTTTTTT
CASSLWTGMNTGELFF
>.|TRBJ1-5|TRBV19|TRBD1
TGTGCCAGTAGTACAAACAGGGGGACGTGGGTAAATCAGCCCCAGCATTTT
CASSTNRGTWVNQPQHF
>.|TRBJ1-5|TRBV19|.
TGTGCCAGTAGTACCCGGGGCAGGGGCGGGCAGCCCCAGCATTTT
CASSTRGRGGQPQHF
>.|TRBJ2-2|TRBV1|.
TGCACCAGCAGCCAAGTCACCCCTACTAGCGGGGCGGTAACGAACACCGGGGAGCTGTTTTTT
CTSSQVTPTSGAVTNTGELFF
>.|TRBJ1-5|TRBV29-1|.
TGCAGCGTATTGAGCGCTTCTAGCAATCAGCCCCAGCATTTT
CSVLSASSNQPQHF
>.|TRBJ1-1|TRBV10-3|TRBD1
TGTGCCATCAGTGGGGGGACAGGGTGGACTGAAGCTTTCTTT
CAISGGTGWTEAFF
>.|TRBJ1-1|TRBV28|TRBD1
TGTGCCAGCAGCTCCGGGACAGGGGGATTGAACACTGAAGCTTTCTTT
CASSSGTGGLNTEAFF
>once|TRBJ1-2|TRBV7-9|TRBD1
TGTGCCAGCAGCGCCCTGGGACAGAACTATGGCTACACCTTC
CASSALGQNYGYTF
>.|TRBJ2-7|TRBV19|.
TGTGCCAGTAGTATTCCGGGGGCCTACGAGCAGTACTTC
CASSIPGAYEQYF
>.|TRBJ1-6|TRBV25-1|.
TGTGCCAGCAGCGGACTGATGACGAATTCACCCCTCCACTTT
CASSGLMTNSPLHF
>.|TRBJ2-1|TRBV9|TRBD1
TGTGCCAGCAGCACCCGACAGGGCAGGAATGAGCAGTTCTTC
CASSTRQGRNEQFF
>few|TRBJ2-5|TRBV29-1|TRBD2
TGCAGCCTCCGGGGGGGCGAAGAGACCCAGTACTTC
CSLRGGEETQYF
>once|TRBJ2-1|TRBV6-2/TRBV6-3|.
TGTGCCAGCAGTTACTTGGACACAATTTACAATGAGCAGTTCTTC
CASSYLDTIYNEQFF
>.|TRBJ1-2|TRBV6-5|TRBD1
TGTGCCAGCAGACGGGACAGGGGGCCTGGCTATGGCTACACCTTC
CASRRDRGPGYGYTF
>.|TRBJ1-2|TRBV5-4|.
TGTGCCAGCAGGCCGAGGGGAGGGCCCAACTATGGCTACACCTTC
CASRPRGGPNYGYTF
>.|TRBJ2-5|TRBV2|.
TGTGCCAGCAGTAAGCAGGGTATAGTAGAGACCCAGTACTTC
CASSKQGIVETQYF
>.|TRBJ2-7|TRBV7-2|TRBD2
TGTGCCAGCAGTCAGACTAGCGGGACCGAGCAGTACTTC
CASSQTSGTEQYF
>.|TRBJ1-3|TRBV19|TRBD1
TGTGCCAGTACTTACGGGACAGCCTACAGAAACACCATATATTTT
CASTYGTAYRNTIYF
>.|TRBJ2-1|TRBV6-5|.
TGTGCCAGCAGAGTTGGCATTGAGCAGTTCTTC
CASRVGIEQFF
>.|TRBJ1-2|TRBV19|.
TGTGCCAGTAGTATACCTCCCGGGAACTATGGCTACACCTTC
CASSIPPGNYGYTF
>.|TRBJ2-2|TRBV9|.
TGTGCCAGCAGCGACAACAGGGTGGGGGAGCTGTTTTTT
CASSDNRVGELFF
>.|TRBJ1-2|TRBV7-2|TRBD1
TGTGCCAGCAGCCCGGAGACAGGGCTGCGGGGTTTAGGCTACACCTTC
CASSPETGLRGLGYTF
>.|TRBJ2-3|TRBV28|TRBD2
TGTGCCAGCAGCCTTCTAGCGGGAGAAACAGATACGCAGTATTTT
CASSLLAGETDTQYF
>.|TRBJ2-5|TRBV11-2|.
TGTGCCAGCAGCTTAGATCTAAGTCTAGCGAAAGAGACCCAGTACTTC
CASSLDLSLAKETQYF
>.|TRBJ2-5|TRBV6-4|TRBD2
TGTGCCAGCAGTGACTCACCGACACGCGGGGAGGGAGAGACCCAGTACTTC
CASSDSPTRGEGETQYF
>once|TRBJ1-1|TRBV6-5|.
TGTGCCAGCAGGAAAATCGGGCGGGACACTGAAGCTTTCTTT
CASRKIGRDTEAFF
>.|TRBJ2-5|TRBV4-1|.
TGCGCCAGCAGCCTGACGCAGGCGTACCAAGAGACCCAGTACTTC
CASSLTQAYQETQYF
>once|TRBJ2-7|TRBV7-2|.
TGTGCCAGCAGCTTAGATGCCTCAAGCCACTCCTACGAGCAGTACTTC
CASSLDASSHSYEQYF
>.|TRBJ1-4|TRBV7-8|.
TGTGCCAGCAGCAGGAGGGCAGGCACTAATGAAAAACTGTTTTTT
CASSRRAGTNEKLFF